This TCR beta chain was profiled in a study of shared clonotypes between healthy human individuals. Turning to the study itself: Per donor, CD8 memory used one plate, CD8 naive used two, CD4 memory used three and CD4 naive used three.

Germline CDR1 is MNHEY and CDR2 is SMNVEV (reference sequence). This CDR3 is 15 amino acids long. Trimming at V came to 8 bases and at J to 1 base, leaving 9 bases not matched to a gene. Terminally differentiated effector memory CD45RA+ cells were left out of the naive CD8 fraction, which was CD45RO-negative and positively selected for CCR7. Notes on the study in general: Sampling covered blood only; tissue repertoires likely differ. Naive CD4 clonotype sharing across several donors was about 5%.

Assay: immunoSEQ multiplex PCR; the TCRdb copy retains only in-frame clones and omits some. The repertoire includes about 2.1 million clones, 93% of them detected once, and approximately 1.6% sits in the top ten. Of note for this clone: Its antigen remains unknown.

The TCR comes from a man younger than 30 in good health. Some clones in this sample may be carry-over from other donors' samples. The gene calls are TRBV27 and TRBJ2-3; 7 nucleotides match TRBD2. Specimen: naive CD8+ T cells from PBMCs. The CDR3 loop is CASAEERGRTDTQYF. As DNA, the CDR3 is TGTGCCAGCGCAGAAGAGCGGGGTCGCACAGATACGCAGTATTTT.